Each of the 32 T cell receptor beta chains below was sequenced from the same sample in a study of blood T cell repertoires in COVID-19. Method: immunoSEQ multiplex PCR; TCRdb's copy keeps in-frame clones and lacks some. This table has fewer than 110,000 clones, roughly 85% appearing once. The sequenced material came from peripheral blood. These receptors were taken from a woman aged 70-85 years with active or convalescent COVID-19.

The chain links TRBV28 to TRBJ2-1; TRBD1 matches 11 bases. The germline gives CDR1 MDHEN, CDR2 SYDVKM. The J segment lost 4 bases and the V segment lost 7 bases, leaving 12 bases of the junction unmatched. The CDR3 extends over 17 amino acids. The CDR3 protein is CASTTPEGQGDYNEQFF. CDR3 nucleotides: TGTGCCAGCACCACCCCGGAGGGACAGGGGGATTACAATGAGCAGTTCTTC.

The gene calls are TRBV3-1 (or the pseudogene TRBV3-2) and TRBJ2-2; 7 bases match TRBD1. The CDR3 contains 16 residues. CDR1 and CDR2 (germline): LGHDT, YNNKEL (reference sequence). V shed 5 bases and J 6 bases; nucleotides not matched to a gene: 12. The CDR3 region has the DNA TGTGCCAGCAGCTTGAAAATAACAGGGGTCCCCGGGGAGCTGTTTTTT. It codes for CASSLKITGVPGELFF.

The V gene is TRBV19, the J gene TRBJ1-3; D perhaps matches TRBD1 (6 bases). Germline V gene sequence: CDR1 LNHDA, CDR2 SQIVND (reference sequence). The V and J ends lost 2 bases and 0 bases respectively, with 14 bases between them. The CDR3 has 17 residues. As DNA, the CDR3 is TGTGCCAGTAGTATAACGGCGGACAGCACCTCTGGAAACACCATATATTTT. Its translation: CASSITADSTSGNTIYF. Full variable domain (outside the CDR3, taken from reference TRBV19 and TRBJ1-3): DGGITQSPKYLFRKEGQNVTLSCEQNLNHDAMYWYRQDPGQGLRLIYYSQIVNDFQKGDIAEGYSVSREKKESFPLTVTSAQKNPTAFYLCASSITADSTSGNTIYFGEGSWLTVV.

The chain uses TRBV10-3 and TRBJ2-3, with D perhaps TRBD2 (5 bases). CDR3 length: 14 amino acids. From germline, CDR1 is ENHRY and CDR2 SYGVKD. Trimming removed 1 base at V and 4 bases at J, with 9 bases between. The CDR3 DNA reads TGTGCCATCAGTGAGTTAAGCGGATCAGATACGCAGTATTTT. Protein product: CAISELSGSDTQYF.

V usage is TRBV6-5 and J usage is TRBJ2-2; 7 bases are a match to TRBD1. Germline assignment: CDR1 MNHEY and CDR2 SVGAGI. The CDR3 extends over 15 amino acids. V trimming: 10 bases; J trimming: 5 bases; junction bases outside the gene matches: 13. The CDR3: CATRIRQGLTGELFF. The CDR3, as DNA: TGTGCCACCCGGATACGACAGGGCCTAACCGGGGAGCTGTTTTTT.

The J gene is TRBJ2-2, the V gene TRBV30, with 11 nucleotides matching TRBD2. The CDR3 has 19 residues. Germline CDR1 reads GTSNPN; CDR2 reads SVGIG (reference sequence). V trimming: 1 base; J trimming: 3 bases; junction bases outside the gene matches: 13. The CDR3 reads CAWSGGGASGRLDTGELFF. CDR3 nucleotide sequence: TGTGCCTGGAGTGGAGGGGGGGCTAGCGGGAGGCTGGACACCGGGGAGCTGTTTTTT.

This chain connects TRBV12-3 or TRBV12-4 to TRBJ2-7, with TRBD1 identical over 7 bases. The CDR3 totals 13 residues. J lost 3 bases, V lost 4 bases, and 3 bases had no gene match. The CDR3: CASSSGGVYEQYF. In DNA form, the CDR3 reads TGTGCCAGCAGTTCAGGGGGAGTCTACGAGCAGTACTTC.

The chain is built from TRBV28 and TRBJ1-2; TRBD1 agrees at 10 bases. The CDR3 is made up of 16 amino acids. Per germline, CDR1 MDHEN and CDR2 SYDVKM. J was trimmed by 4 bases and V by 5 bases; bases with no gene match: 10. CDR3 region: CASSEAGTGATYGYTF. Here the CDR3 DNA reads TGTGCCAGCAGTGAGGCCGGGACAGGGGCGACCTATGGCTACACCTTC.

This chain joins TRBV18 and TRBJ1-4; 8 bases map to TRBD1. The J segment lost 6 bases and the V segment lost 4 bases, leaving 4 bases of the junction unmatched. The CDR3 covers 14 residues. Germline-derived CDR1 and CDR2 are KGHSH and LQKENI. CDR3 DNA: TGTGCCAGCTCACTTTCGACAGGGGATGAAAAACTGTTTTTT. Translated: CASSLSTGDEKLFF. Combining the CDR3 with reference TRBV18 and TRBJ1-4 gives the whole variable domain NAGVMQNPRHLVRRRGQEARLRCSPMKGHSHVYWYRQLPEEGLKFMVYLQKENIIDESGMPKERFSAEFPKEGPSILRIQQVVRGDSAAYFCASSLSTGDEKLFFGSGTQLSVL.

The rearrangement uses TRBV6-1 and TRBJ1-4, with TRBD1 matching over 8 bases. CDR1 is MNHNS and CDR2 is SASEGT in the germline V gene. The CDR3 sequence is 16 residues long. V lost 0 bases to trimming and J lost 7 bases; unmatched junction nucleotides: 7. Written as DNA, the CDR3 is TGTGCCAGCAGTGAAGCCCCTCCGGACAGGGCTGAAAAACTGTTTTTT. Translating it yields CASSEAPPDRAEKLFF.

The chain joins TRBV2 to TRBJ2-2; possible D gene TRBD2, 7 bases. In germline, CDR1 is SNHLY, CDR2 FYNNEI. The length of the CDR3 is 14 residues. Trimming took 5 bases from V and 8 from J, leaving 15 bases between them. The CDR3 sequence: CASSPSGGLGELFF. The CDR3 DNA is TGTGCCAGCAGTCCCTCCGGGGGGCTAGGGGAGCTGTTTTTT.

J is TRBJ2-3 and V is TRBV5-1; TRBD1 aligns across 8 bases. The V gene end was trimmed by 2 bases and the J gene end by 4 bases; junction bases not matched to a gene: 3. This CDR3 comprises 14 residues. CDR1 is SGHRS and CDR2 is YFSETQ in the germline V gene. This CDR3 reads CASSFQDRADTQYF. The CDR3, as DNA: TGCGCCAGCAGCTTTCAGGACAGGGCAGATACGCAGTATTTT. Drawing the rest from reference TRBV5-1 and TRBJ2-3, the complete variable domain is KAGVTQTPRYLIKTRGQQVTLSCSPISGHRSVSWYQQTPGQGLQFLFEYFSETQRNKGNFPGRFSGRQFSNSRSEMNVSTLELGDSALYLCASSFQDRADTQYFGPGTRLTVL.

The rearrangement joins TRBV7-2 to TRBJ2-5, with D tentatively TRBD2 (6 bases). The CDR3 is 18 residues long. Trimming stripped 3 bases from V and 5 bases from J, with 25 bases between. Germline CDR1 SGHTA, CDR2 FQGNSA. CDR3 DNA sequence: TGTGCCAGCAGCTTGAGCGCCGGAGCGGGCCCCTCGGGGGAGACCCAGTACTTC. It translates to CASSLSAGAGPSGETQYF. The whole variable domain, filled in from reference TRBV7-2 and TRBJ2-5, reads GAGVSQSPSNKVTEKGKDVELRCDPISGHTALYWYRQSLGQGLEFLIYFQGNSAPDKSGLPSDRFSAERTGGSVSTLTIQRTQQEDSAVYLCASSLSAGAGPSGETQYFGPGTRLLVL.

The chain carries TRBV7-9 and TRBJ2-7; 8 positions match TRBD2. The CDR3 contains 13 residues. V lost 10 bases and J lost 5; bases outside the gene matches: 10. Germline V gene data show CDR1 as SEHNR and CDR2 as FQNEAQ (reference sequence). CDR3 nucleotides: TGTGCCAATCTCGGGAGGGCCTTAAACGAGCAGTACTTC. It translates to CANLGRALNEQYF.

This sequence joins TRBV4-1 and TRBJ1-2; perhaps TRBD1 as D (6 bases). The germline V gene has CDR1 MGHRA and CDR2 YSYEKL. The CDR3 runs 16 residues. V gave up 3 bases and J gave up 6 bases, with 20 bases separating them. For the CDR3, the DNA is TGCGCCAGCAGCCACCCGAAACCCGACAGGCGGAATGGCTACACCTTC. Translation gives CASSHPKPDRRNGYTF.

The chain is built from TRBV30 and TRBJ2-3; weak D call: TRBD2 (6 bases). The CDR3 spans 13 residues. Looked up from germline, CDR1 is GTSNPN and CDR2 is SVGIG (reference sequence). Trimming removed 1 base at V and 6 bases at J, with 11 bases between. CDR3 sequence (DNA): TGTGCCTGGAGTGACGGGACTGCGGATACGCAGTATTTT. Protein: CAWSDGTADTQYF.

On this clone itself: Distinct nucleotide sequences in the sample also encode this CDR3. The chain carries TRBV18 and TRBJ2-3, with 8 bases lining up with TRBD2. This CDR3 has 14 amino acids. The germline CDR1 and CDR2 sequences are KGHSH and LQKENI. J was trimmed by 5 bases and V by 3 bases; bases with no gene match: 4. CDR3 protein: CASSPTSGGDTQYF. Written as DNA, the CDR3 is TGTGCCAGCTCACCGACGAGCGGGGGAGATACGCAGTATTTT.

The V and J genes are TRBV2 and TRBJ1-1; the match to TRBD1 covers 11 bases. The CDR3 is 14 amino acids. The junction had 4 bases not matched to a gene; V was cut back by 4 bases and J by 6 bases. Germline V gives CDR1 SNHLY, CDR2 FYNNEI. Here the CDR3 reads CASSVDRGLSEAFF. The DNA of the CDR3 is TGTGCCAGCAGTGTGGACAGGGGGCTCTCTGAAGCTTTCTTT.

This clone showed up just a few times. This chain connects TRBV5-1 to TRBJ2-3; a possible D gene is TRBD1 (6 bases). Germline V gene sequence: CDR1 SGHRS, CDR2 YFSETQ. V lost 3 bases and J 3 bases, leaving 8 bases between the germline ends. The CDR3 sequence is 13 residues long. The CDR3 sequence: CASSWGRTDTQYF. The CDR3 DNA reads TGCGCCAGCAGCTGGGGGCGGACAGATACGCAGTATTTT.

The chain combines TRBV19 with TRBJ1-2, with 9 bases matching TRBD1. The CDR3 spans 12 residues. Germline assignment: CDR1 LNHDA and CDR2 SQIVND (reference sequence). J lost 5 bases, V lost 8 bases, and 3 bases had no gene match. CDR3 DNA sequence: TGTGCCAGTCGCGGACAGGGGTATGGCTACACCTTC. Protein: CASRGQGYGYTF.

The gene calls are TRBV27 and TRBJ2-6; 11 nucleotides agree with TRBD1. CDR1 and CDR2 (germline): MNHEY, SMNVEV (reference sequence). Trimming took 6 bases from V and 2 from J; bases not matched to a gene: 6. This CDR3 has 17 amino acids. The CDR3 coding sequence is TGTGCCAGCAGCTGGGACAGGGGGAGAGCTGGGGCCAACGTCCTGACTTTC. Encoded protein: CASSWDRGRAGANVLTF.

V and J are TRBV6-1 and TRBJ1-5, with D possibly being TRBD1 (5 bases). Germline lookup yields CDR1 MNHNS and CDR2 SASEGT. V was trimmed by 1 base and J by 6 bases, leaving 16 bases between them. The CDR3 is made up of 16 amino acids. CDR3 nucleotides: TGTGCCAGCAGTGAAGGGGGCCAGCCAGGTCGTCAGCCCCAGCATTTT. Translated: CASSEGGQPGRQPQHF.

V usage is TRBV5-6 and J usage is TRBJ1-4, with D possibly TRBD1 on 5 matching bases. Germline V gives CDR1 SGHDT, CDR2 YYEEEE. With 4 bases removed from V and 8 bases from J, the gap between germline ends came to 18 bases. CDR3 length: 15 residues. The CDR3, as DNA: TGTGCCAGCAGCCCATGGGGGGGTGTAGAGGAAAAACTGTTTTTT. Protein product: CASSPWGGVEEKLFF. Full variable domain (missing parts from reference TRBV5-6 and TRBJ1-4): DAGVTQSPTHLIKTRGQQVTLRCSPKSGHDTVSWYQQALGQGPQFIFQYYEEEERQRGNFPDRFSGHQFPNYSSELNVNALLLGDSALYLCASSPWGGVEEKLFFGSGTQLSVL.

CDR3 residues: CASSLAASAVNSYEQYF. DNA of the CDR3: TGTGCCAGCAGCTTAGCCGCCTCTGCAGTCAACTCCTACGAGCAGTACTTC. The chain is built from TRBV7-8 and TRBJ2-7; the D is unclear. The CDR3 is 17 residues long. V lost 0 bases, J lost 0 bases, and 15 bases lay in between. From germline, CDR1 is SGHVS and CDR2 FQNEAQ.

V usage is TRBV5-4 and J usage is TRBJ2-1, with D perhaps matching TRBD1 (5 bases). Germline V gene sequence: CDR1 SGHNT, CDR2 YYREEE (reference sequence). This CDR3 is 12 amino acids long. Between the trimmed V and J ends, which lost 1 base and 12 bases, there was a span of 11 bases. The CDR3, as DNA: TGTGCCAGCAGCTTGCAGGGAAAAGGGCAGTTCTTC. Amino acid sequence: CASSLQGKGQFF.

The genes are TRBV7-8 and TRBJ1-4; D is uncertain. Between the trimmed V and J ends, which lost 5 bases and 4 bases, there was a span of 17 bases. The CDR3 has 16 residues. Germline CDR1 is SGHVS and CDR2 is FQNEAQ. CDR3 DNA: TGTGCCAGCAGCCCCACGGGAGGGCTGGGTAATGAAAAACTGTTTTTT. This translates into CASSPTGGLGNEKLFF.

This chain joins TRBV29-1 and TRBJ1-2, with TRBD1 identical over 9 bases. Per germline, CDR1 SQVTM and CDR2 ANQGSEA. This CDR3 contains 13 residues. The V segment lost 7 bases and the J segment 2 bases; nucleotides outside the gene matches: 5. Here the CDR3 DNA reads TGCAGCGCCTCCGGGACAGGGAACTATGGCTACACCTTC. Amino acids: CSASGTGNYGYTF.

This clone was seen a few times. The J gene is TRBJ2-1, the V gene TRBV19; 11 bases match TRBD2. J lost 8 bases, V lost 4 bases, and 4 bases had no gene match. Germline V gene lookup returns CDR1 LNHDA and CDR2 SQIVND (reference sequence). CDR3 length: 14 residues. The CDR3 region is CASSKGLAVDEQFF. The CDR3 DNA sequence: TGTGCCAGTAGTAAGGGACTAGCGGTGGATGAGCAGTTCTTC.

The V call is TRBV15, the J call TRBJ1-6; the D is unclear. CDR3 length: 12 amino acids. V lost 5 bases to trimming and J lost 7 bases, with 6 bases between them. CDR1 is LNHNV and CDR2 is YYDKDF in the germline V gene (reference sequence). CDR3 nucleotides: TGTGCCACCAGCTTTCGGAATTCACCCCTCCACTTT. It yields the protein CATSFRNSPLHF.

V gene TRBV2 combines with J gene TRBJ1-2; 9 bases are a match to TRBD1. The germline V gene encodes CDR1 SNHLY and CDR2 FYNNEI. With V trimmed by 4 bases and J by 7 bases, 7 bases remained unmatched. The CDR3 is made up of 14 amino acids. CDR3 residues: CASSGTGGFVGYTF. The CDR3 DNA is TGTGCCAGCAGTGGAACAGGGGGCTTTGTTGGCTACACCTTC.

This clone was counted only a few times. The rearrangement joins TRBV10-3 to TRBJ2-7; 8 bases agree with TRBD2. J lost 3 bases, V lost 5 bases, and 12 bases had no gene match. CDR1 and CDR2 (germline): ENHRY, SYGVKD. The CDR3 is 16 amino acids. The CDR3 nucleotides read TGTGCCATCAGTCCCAATGCCGGGACTAGTTACTACGAGCAGTACTTC. This encodes CAISPNAGTSYYEQYF.

V gene TRBV25-1 combines with J gene TRBJ2-1, with 8 bases lining up with TRBD2. The CDR3 is 12 residues long. From germline, CDR1 is MGHDK and CDR2 SYGVNS. Trimming took 3 bases from V and 10 from J; bases not matched to a gene: 2. The CDR3 bases are TGTGCCAGCAGTGAGAGACTAGCGGAGCAGTTCTTC. Protein product: CASSERLAEQFF.